The entry below describes one T cell receptor (beta chain). Its antigen is as yet unknown. This entry comes from a study of shared clonotypes between healthy human individuals. Study results and caveats: Deeper or shallower sequencing was expected to change how clonotypes are shared among donors.

The repertoire was sequenced with immunoSEQ multiplex PCR; TCRdb's copy has only in-frame clones and lacks some. Of some 2,400,000 clones in the sample, nearly 97% were seen once. Division of CD4+ cells produced a CD45RA+ naive subset and a CD45RA-negative memory subset. J was trimmed by 4 bases and V by 5 bases; bases with no gene match: 10. This CDR3 is built from 15 residues. The germline V gene has CDR1 MNHEY and CDR2 SMNVEV (reference sequence). The source is a man younger than 35 in good health. The sequenced material came from naive CD4+ T cells sorted from blood. Subset: CD45RA+ positively selected. The gene calls are TRBV27 and TRBJ2-7, with 8 bases that match TRBD1. The CDR3 DNA sequence: TGTGCCAGCAGTCAAAGGACAGGGCTAGTTTACGAGCAGTACTTC. Its translation is CASSQRTGLVYEQYF.